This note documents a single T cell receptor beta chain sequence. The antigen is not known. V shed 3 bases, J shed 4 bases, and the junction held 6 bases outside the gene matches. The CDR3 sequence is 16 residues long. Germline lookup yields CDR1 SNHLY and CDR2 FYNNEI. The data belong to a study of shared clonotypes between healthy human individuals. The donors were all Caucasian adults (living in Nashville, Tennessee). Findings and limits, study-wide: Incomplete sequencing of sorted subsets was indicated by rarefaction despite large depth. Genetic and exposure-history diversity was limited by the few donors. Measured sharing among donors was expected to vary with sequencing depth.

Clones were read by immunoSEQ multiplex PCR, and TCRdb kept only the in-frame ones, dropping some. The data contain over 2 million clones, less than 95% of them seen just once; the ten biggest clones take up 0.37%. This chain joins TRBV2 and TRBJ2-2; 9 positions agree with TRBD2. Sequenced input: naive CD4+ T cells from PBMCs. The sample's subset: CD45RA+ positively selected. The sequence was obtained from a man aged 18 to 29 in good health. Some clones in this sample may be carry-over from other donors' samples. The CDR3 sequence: CASSERYSGSTGELFF. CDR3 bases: TGTGCCAGCAGTGAGCGGTATAGCGGGAGCACCGGGGAGCTGTTTTTT.